Sequencing of this TCR beta chain was carried out in a study of cytomegalovirus exposure and HLA in healthy donors. General observations from the study: Sequencing likely generated an artifact that appeared as a cluster of highly shared sequence variants. A few V segments could not be told apart, such as TRBV6-2 and TRBV6-3, and were left out.

Sampled while nominally healthy, donors likely had unrecorded immune exposures. This clone was seen a few times. No antigen is known for it. The germline V gene encodes CDR1 SGHDT and CDR2 YYEEEE. V was clipped by 1 base and J by 4 bases; unmatched bases: 10. CDR3 length: 16 residues. The PCR employed 60 Vbeta primers together with 13 Jbeta primers. This table comes from immunoSEQ multiplex PCR, and its TCRdb copy is limited to in-frame clones, with some not included. The sample consists of roughly 100,000 clones, more than 55% of them appearing once. The genes are TRBV5-6 and TRBJ1-2; 7 bases fit TRBD1. The sequence came from a woman between 45 and 65 years old in good health and CMV-seropositive. The sequenced sample consisted of PBMCs. In DNA, the CDR3 is TGTGCCAGCAGCTTGTTTGGGACAGCGTCCATCTATGGCTACACCTTC. Amino acid sequence: CASSLFGTASIYGYTF. Using reference TRBV5-6 and TRBJ1-2 for the parts outside the CDR3, the full variable domain is DAGVTQSPTHLIKTRGQQVTLRCSPKSGHDTVSWYQQALGQGPQFIFQYYEEEERQRGNFPDRFSGHQFPNYSSELNVNALLLGDSALYLCASSLFGTASIYGYTFGSGTRLTVV.